This T cell receptor beta chain originates from a study of regulatory T cells in long-lasting Graves disease. V dropped 0 bases and J dropped 4; count of bases not matched to a gene: 6. The germline gives CDR1 SGHRS, CDR2 YFSETQ. This CDR3 has 15 residues. Sequencing libraries for TCR beta were prepared with iRepertoire HTBI primers and Arm-PCR of CDR3 regions. TCRdb re-called the multiplex PCR reads through MiXCR, storing one row per CDR3 protein. The data show about 610,000 distinct CDR3 sequences, about 15% seen once. As for time point: newly diagnosed GD, antithyroid drugs for less than 3 months. Construction of the TCR library relied on RNA isolated from PBMCs. There are many counts of this clonotype. The same data also contributed to another study, on T cells in Graves' hyperthyroidism and ophthalmopathy.

This receptor was taken from a man aged 18 to 35 with Graves disease. Sequenced here: peripheral blood mononuclear cells (PBMCs), sampled at new diagnosis, from a patient treated with antithyroid drugs. The chain has TRBV5-1 and TRBJ2-7; 8 positions agree with TRBD2. CDR3 protein: CASSLAGGSNYEQYF. DNA of the CDR3: TGCGCCAGCAGCTTGGCGGGAGGGTCAAATTACGAGCAGTACTTC.